Listed below are T cell receptor beta chains from one sample, sequenced in a study of cytomegalovirus exposure and HLA in healthy donors. The data were produced by immunoSEQ multiplex PCR, yet TCRdb's version contains in-frame clones alone and is incomplete. The repertoire has some 130,000 clones, about 74% of them found once; the top ten carry approximately 5%. The source material was PBMCs. The receptors derive from a woman in her 50s in good health and CMV-seropositive. Each CDR3 is given with its conserved first and last residue. A D gene is named only where the DNA matches it firmly. Clone size is given for some rows only: seen once, a few or many times, or a class if the clone is expanded.

clone size,J gene,V gene,D gene,CDR3 protein,CDR3 DNA
.,TRBJ1-1,TRBV15,.,CATSPQVGAEAFF,TGTGCCACCAGCCCCCAGGTGGGTGCTGAAGCTTTCTTT
once,TRBJ2-2,TRBV18,.,CASSPPSVTGELFF,TGTGCCAGCTCACCACCATCTGTCACCGGGGAGCTGTTTTTT
.,TRBJ1-4,TRBV2,.,CASRPPGEKLFF,TGTGCCAGCAGGCCCCCGGGAGAAAAACTGTTTTTT
.,TRBJ2-3,TRBV18,TRBD1,CASSNRGLRTDTQYF,TGTGCCAGCTCAAACAGGGGGTTGAGGACAGATACGCAGTATTTT
.,TRBJ2-5,TRBV4-3,.,CASSQDVQGSGETQYF,TGCGCCAGCAGCCAGGACGTCCAGGGAAGTGGAGAGACCCAGTACTTC
.,TRBJ1-4,TRBV7-9,TRBD1,CASSRTGQFEKLFF,TGTGCCAGCAGTCGGACAGGGCAATTCGAAAAACTGTTTTTT
.,TRBJ1-2,TRBV2,.,CASLAGPYGYTF,TGTGCCAGCTTGGCGGGGCCCTATGGCTACACCTTC
.,TRBJ1-2,TRBV6-6,TRBD1,CASSYTGQAYGYTF,TGTGCCAGCAGTTACACTGGACAGGCTTATGGCTACACCTTC
few,TRBJ1-5,TRBV2,TRBD1,CASKWGTGEKPQHF,TGTGCCAGCAAGTGGGGGACAGGGGAAAAGCCCCAGCATTTT
few,TRBJ2-7,TRBV19,.,CASGGGSEQYF,TGTGCCAGTGGCGGTGGATCTGAGCAGTACTTC
.,TRBJ1-6,TRBV5-1,TRBD1,CASTKTGPSSYNSPLHF,TGCGCCAGCACGAAGACAGGGCCGAGCTCCTATAATTCACCCCTCCACTTT
.,TRBJ1-2,TRBV7-2,.,CASSLSQGVDGYTF,TGTGCCAGCAGCTTGTCACAGGGAGTAGATGGCTACACCTTC
many,TRBJ2-5,TRBV19,.,CASRAGEETQYF,TGTGCCAGTAGGGCAGGGGAAGAGACCCAGTACTTC
few,TRBJ1-6,TRBV5-1,.,CASGGQPYNSPLHF,TGCGCCAGCGGCGGACAGCCGTATAATTCACCCCTCCACTTT
.,TRBJ2-4,TRBV14,TRBD1,CASSQGKDRRRRGENIQYF,TGTGCCAGCAGCCAAGGGAAGGACAGGCGTCGCCGGGGCGAAAACATTCAGTACTTC
.,TRBJ2-5,TRBV9,.,CASSVDRRGETQYF,TGTGCCAGCAGCGTAGACCGCAGGGGAGAGACCCAGTACTTC
once,TRBJ2-1,TRBV19,.,CASRDPGLIDAYEQFF,TGTGCCAGTAGAGACCCGGGACTCATCGACGCCTATGAGCAGTTCTTC
.,TRBJ2-5,TRBV2,.,CASSFRWETQYF,TGTGCCAGCAGTTTCAGGTGGGAGACCCAGTACTTC
.,TRBJ2-7,TRBV19,TRBD2,CASSVLAGGEYEQYF,TGTGCCAGTAGTGTTCTAGCGGGGGGGGAGTACGAGCAGTACTTC
.,TRBJ1-4,TRBV6-5,.,CASSYSKQSNEKLFF,TGTGCCAGCAGTTACTCGAAACAGTCTAATGAAAAACTGTTTTTT
.,TRBJ2-2,TRBV4-2,.,CACSRTRGTNTGELFF,TGTGCCTGCAGCCGGACTCGGGGGACGAACACCGGGGAGCTGTTTTTT
.,TRBJ2-7,TRBV6-5,TRBD1,CASSPRDRAHEQYF,TGTGCCAGCAGCCCCCGGGACAGGGCCCACGAGCAGTACTTC
.,TRBJ2-3,TRBV5-1,TRBD2,CASSSQASGEADTQYF,TGCGCCAGCAGCTCTCAAGCTAGCGGGGAGGCAGATACGCAGTATTTT
once,TRBJ2-1,TRBV6-6,TRBD1,CTSNRRDSSYNEQFF,TGTACCAGCAATCGCCGGGACAGCTCCTACAATGAGCAGTTCTTC
.,TRBJ2-1,TRBV5-8,.,CASSWRLANNEQFF,TGTGCCAGCAGCTGGCGTTTAGCTAACAATGAGCAGTTCTTC
.,TRBJ2-1,TRBV5-1,TRBD2,CASSHRRTSGGYNEQFF,TGCGCCAGCAGCCATCGCAGGACTAGCGGGGGGTACAATGAGCAGTTCTTC
.,TRBJ2-3,TRBV27,.,CASSLTSRGTDTQYF,TGTGCCAGCAGTTTAACCTCACGGGGCACAGATACGCAGTATTTT
.,TRBJ1-2,TRBV6-1,.,CASEDHRRGGYTF,TGTGCCAGTGAGGACCACAGAAGGGGCGGCTACACCTTC
once,TRBJ2-5,TRBV18,.,CASSPPSGLVTQYF,TGTGCCAGCTCACCGCCTTCAGGGTTAGTGACCCAGTACTTC
.,TRBJ1-6,TRBV7-2,TRBD1,CASSFTGGNSPLHF,TGTGCCAGCAGCTTTACAGGGGGGAATTCACCCCTCCACTTT
.,TRBJ1-4,TRBV19,.,CASRNTDSGTEKLFF,TGTGCCAGTAGAAACACCGACAGCGGGACGGAAAAACTGTTTTTT
.,TRBJ1-5,TRBV10-3,.,CAISEIAFNQPQHF,TGTGCCATCAGTGAGATAGCCTTCAATCAGCCCCAGCATTTT
.,TRBJ2-3,TRBV5-1,TRBD2,CASSSSGTTDTQYF,TGCGCCAGCAGCTCTAGCGGGACCACAGATACGCAGTATTTT
.,TRBJ1-4,TRBV7-8,.,CASSSTEKLFF,TGTGCCAGCAGCTCTACTGAAAAACTGTTTTTT
.,TRBJ1-5,TRBV19,.,CASSVTGQHQPQHF,TGTGCCAGTAGCGTGACAGGCCAACATCAGCCCCAGCATTTT
.,TRBJ2-1,TRBV6-4,TRBD1,CASSPTGGGEQFF,TGTGCCAGCAGTCCCACAGGGGGAGGTGAGCAGTTCTTC
.,TRBJ2-3,TRBV11-2,.,CASSLTDYPDTQYF,TGTGCCAGCAGCTTAACGGACTACCCAGATACGCAGTATTTT
few,TRBJ2-2,TRBV9,.,CAGDQAGTGELFF,TGTGCCGGCGACCAGGCGGGCACCGGGGAGCTGTTTTTT